This record looks at one TCR beta chain sequence and its context. Its antigen is currently unknown. One end of the junction does not line up with germline, which may come from a read error. This entry is derived from a study of tumor and adjacent non-tumor tissue in lung cancer. Study summary: The cohort had 12 to 13 adenocarcinoma, a couple of squamous cell and 1 small cell patients. The patients, 10 men and 4 or 5 women, were roughly 31 to 85 with stage I to III disease.

A modified ARM-PCR protocol with three rounds of nested PCR amplified TCRbeta. A single record per CDR3 protein comes from TCRdb applying MiXCR to the multiplex PCR reads. Seen here are about 93,000 distinct CDR3 sequences, less than 80% observed once, and the top ten hold around 18%. The CDR3 totals 15 residues. From germline, CDR1 is SGDLS and CDR2 YYNGEE. This sample's RNA came from whole unsorted tissue. Study findings and constraints: Tumor tissue had significantly higher TCR diversity than normal lung.

The origin of this receptor is a man in his 60s with non-small cell lung cancer. The chain couples TRBV9 to TRBJ2-2; D ambiguous. Sequences were obtained from lung tumor tissue. CDR3 residues: CASSVGPAKTGELFF. CDR3 coding DNA: TGTGCCAGCAGCGTAGGACCAGCGAAAACCGGGGAGCTGTTTTTT.